The source of this TCR beta chain is a study of beta chain features in type 1 diabetes. The table lists this clone with many counts. Expressed TCRB transcripts were sequenced because the entire RNA isolate underwent reverse transcription. Only in-frame clones appear in the TCRdb table, and some are missing; sequencing was by immunoSEQ multiplex PCR. The sample lists approximately 200,000 clones, over 8.5% occurring once. J gave up 5 bases and V 3 bases, and 4 bases lay outside the gene matches. The CDR3 length is 14 residues. The V gene's germline CDR1 is MGHRA and CDR2 YSYEKL. On average, the one heparinised blood draw given by each donor was 90 to 150 mL.

The receptor comes from a woman younger than 30 in good health. Sequenced: naive CD4+ T cells from blood. The chain joins TRBV4-1 to TRBJ2-5, with 9 bases identical to TRBD2. The CDR3 DNA reads TGCGCCAGCAGCCACCCGAGCGGGAGGGAGACCCAGTACTTC. It encodes CASSHPSGRETQYF.